This entry describes one TCR beta chain. What it binds is unknown. These data are taken from a study of T cell responses to AZD1222 COVID-19 vaccine. Study results and caveats: The study reported that nearly half of spike-specific TCRs target unmutated variant regions. Mapped onto spike, vaccine-associated CD4 TCRs spanned it and were dominant at 160-218 and 743-854.

Assay used: immunoSEQ multiplex PCR; TCRdb lists only in-frame clones, some missing. The sample shows roughly 80,000 clones, approximately 90% of them seen only once. The V gene's germline CDR1 is LGHDT and CDR2 YNNKEL (reference sequence). The CDR3 contains 14 residues. V trimming: 6 bases; J trimming: 9 bases; junction bases outside the gene matches: 7. The specimen was peripheral blood, collected on day 0 of AZD1222 vaccination. V gene TRBV3-1 (or the pseudogene TRBV3-2) combines with J gene TRBJ1-5; TRBD1 matches 11 bases. This clonotype originated in an adult in good health. The CDR3 region is CASSRTGGAWPQHF. CDR3 DNA: TGTGCCAGCAGTAGGACAGGGGGCGCTTGGCCCCAGCATTTT.